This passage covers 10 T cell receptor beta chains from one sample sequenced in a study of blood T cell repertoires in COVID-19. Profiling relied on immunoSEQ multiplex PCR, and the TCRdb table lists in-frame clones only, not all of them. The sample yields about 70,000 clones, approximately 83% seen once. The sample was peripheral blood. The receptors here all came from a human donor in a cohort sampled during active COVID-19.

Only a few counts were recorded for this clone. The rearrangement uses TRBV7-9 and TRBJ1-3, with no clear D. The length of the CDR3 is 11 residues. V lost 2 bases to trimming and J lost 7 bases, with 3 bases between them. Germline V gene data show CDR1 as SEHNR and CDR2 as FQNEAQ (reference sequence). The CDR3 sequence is CASSLQNTIYF. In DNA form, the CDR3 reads TGTGCCAGCAGCTTACAGAACACCATATATTTT. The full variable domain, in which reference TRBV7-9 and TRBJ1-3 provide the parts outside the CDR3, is DTGVSQNPRHKITKRGQNVTFRCDPISEHNRLYWYRQTLGQGPEFLTYFQNEAQLEKSRLLSDRFSAERPKGSFSTLEIQRTEQGDSAMYLCASSLQNTIYFGEGSWLTVV.

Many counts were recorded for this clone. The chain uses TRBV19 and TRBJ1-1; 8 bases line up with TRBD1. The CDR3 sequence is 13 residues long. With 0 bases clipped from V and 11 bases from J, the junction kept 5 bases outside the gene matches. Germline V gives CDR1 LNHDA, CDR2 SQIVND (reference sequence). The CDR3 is CASSIDPGQDAFF. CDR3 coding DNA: TGTGCCAGTAGTATAGATCCGGGACAGGATGCTTTCTTT.

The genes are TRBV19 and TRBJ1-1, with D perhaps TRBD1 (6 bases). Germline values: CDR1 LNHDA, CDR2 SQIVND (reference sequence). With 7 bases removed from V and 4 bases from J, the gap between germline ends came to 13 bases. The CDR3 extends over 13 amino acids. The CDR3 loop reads CASTPTGSTEAFF. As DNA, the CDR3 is TGTGCCAGTACCCCCACAGGGAGCACTGAAGCTTTCTTT.

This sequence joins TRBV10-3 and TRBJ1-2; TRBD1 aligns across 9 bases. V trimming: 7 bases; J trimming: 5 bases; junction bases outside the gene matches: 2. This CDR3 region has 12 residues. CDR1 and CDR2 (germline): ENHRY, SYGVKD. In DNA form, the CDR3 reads TGTGCCATCATGGGACAGGGTTATGGCTACACCTTC. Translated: CAIMGQGYGYTF.

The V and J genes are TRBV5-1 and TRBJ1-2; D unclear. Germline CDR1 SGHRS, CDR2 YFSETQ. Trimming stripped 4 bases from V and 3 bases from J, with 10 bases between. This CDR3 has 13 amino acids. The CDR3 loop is CASSPAEHYGYTF. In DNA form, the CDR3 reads TGCGCCAGCAGCCCGGCGGAGCACTATGGCTACACCTTC.

CDR3 bases: TGTGCCACCAGTGATTTCGGGGAGCGGGGGAACAATGAGCAGTTCTTC. Amino acids: CATSDFGERGNNEQFF. J is TRBJ2-1 and V is TRBV24-1, with 8 bases lining up with TRBD2. From germline, CDR1 is KGHDR and CDR2 SFDVKD. The CDR3 is 16 residues long. The V and J ends lost 1 base and 5 bases, in that order; junction bases with no gene match: 6.

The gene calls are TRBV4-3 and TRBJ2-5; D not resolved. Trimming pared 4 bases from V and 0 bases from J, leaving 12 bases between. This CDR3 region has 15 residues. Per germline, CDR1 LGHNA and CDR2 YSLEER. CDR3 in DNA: TGCGCCAGCAGCCGCGGCCGAGCGTACCAAGAGACCCAGTACTTC. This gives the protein CASSRGRAYQETQYF.

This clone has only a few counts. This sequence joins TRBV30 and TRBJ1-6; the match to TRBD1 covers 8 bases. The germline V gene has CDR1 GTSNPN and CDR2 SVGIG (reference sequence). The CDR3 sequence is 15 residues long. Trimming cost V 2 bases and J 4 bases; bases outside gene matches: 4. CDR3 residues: CAWSTGGLYNSPLHF. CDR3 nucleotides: TGTGCCTGGAGTACAGGGGGACTTTATAATTCACCCCTCCACTTT.

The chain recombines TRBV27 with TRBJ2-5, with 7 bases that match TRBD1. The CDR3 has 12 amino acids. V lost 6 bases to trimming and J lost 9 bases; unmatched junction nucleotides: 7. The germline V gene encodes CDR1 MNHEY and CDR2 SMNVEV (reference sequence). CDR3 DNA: TGTGCCAGCAGCCCTACAGGGGATCCCCAGTACTTC. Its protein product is CASSPTGDPQYF.

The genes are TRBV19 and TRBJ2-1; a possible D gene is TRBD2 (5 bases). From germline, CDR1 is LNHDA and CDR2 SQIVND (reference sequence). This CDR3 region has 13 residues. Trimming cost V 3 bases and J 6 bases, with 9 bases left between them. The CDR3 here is CASSIGNTNEQFF. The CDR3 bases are TGTGCCAGTAGTATCGGGAACACCAATGAGCAGTTCTTC.